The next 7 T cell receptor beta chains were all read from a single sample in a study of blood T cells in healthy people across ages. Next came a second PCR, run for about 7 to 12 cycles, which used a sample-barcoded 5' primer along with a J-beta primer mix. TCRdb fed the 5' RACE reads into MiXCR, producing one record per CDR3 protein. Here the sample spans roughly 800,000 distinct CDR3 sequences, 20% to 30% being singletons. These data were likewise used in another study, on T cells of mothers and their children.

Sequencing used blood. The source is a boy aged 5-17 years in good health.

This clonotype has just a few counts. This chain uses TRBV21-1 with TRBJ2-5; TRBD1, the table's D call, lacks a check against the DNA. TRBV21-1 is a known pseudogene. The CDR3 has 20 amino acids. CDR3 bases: TGTGCCAGCAGCCACCCCCTTCCTCCCTCCTGGGACAGGGCTAAAGAGACCCAGTACTTC. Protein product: CASSHPLPPSWDRAKETQYF.

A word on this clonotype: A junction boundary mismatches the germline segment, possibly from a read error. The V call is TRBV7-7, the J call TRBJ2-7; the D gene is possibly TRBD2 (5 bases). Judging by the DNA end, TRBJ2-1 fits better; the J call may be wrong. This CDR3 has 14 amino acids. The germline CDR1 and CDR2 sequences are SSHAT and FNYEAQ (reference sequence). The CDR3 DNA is TGTGCCGGCAGCCCGGAGGCGCTGGGCAATGAGCAGTTCTTC. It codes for CAGSPEALGNEQFF.

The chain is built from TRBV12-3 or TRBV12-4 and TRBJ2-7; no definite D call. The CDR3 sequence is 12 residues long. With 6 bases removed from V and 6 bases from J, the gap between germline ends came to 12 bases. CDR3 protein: CASRFPGLEQYF. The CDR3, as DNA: TGTGCCAGCAGGTTCCCGGGCCTCGAGCAGTACTTC.

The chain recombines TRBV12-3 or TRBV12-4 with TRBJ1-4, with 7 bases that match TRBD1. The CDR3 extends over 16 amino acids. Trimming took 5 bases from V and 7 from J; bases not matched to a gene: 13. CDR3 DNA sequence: TGTGCCAGCAGTCATCGAGGGGGCGAGGTCGGTGAAAAACTGTTTTTT. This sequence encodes CASSHRGGEVGEKLFF.

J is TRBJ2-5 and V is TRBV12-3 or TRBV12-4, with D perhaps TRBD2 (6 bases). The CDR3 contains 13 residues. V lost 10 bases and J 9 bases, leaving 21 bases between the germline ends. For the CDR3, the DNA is TGTGCCACCTCCCTCGGCGGGGTGAACGCCCAGTACTTC. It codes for CATSLGGVNAQYF.

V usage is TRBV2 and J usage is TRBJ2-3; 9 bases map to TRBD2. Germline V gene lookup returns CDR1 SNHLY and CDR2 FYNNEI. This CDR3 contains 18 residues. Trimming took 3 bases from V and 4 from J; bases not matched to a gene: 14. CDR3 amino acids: CASSEATTSGGAADTQYF. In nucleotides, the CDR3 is TGTGCCAGCAGTGAGGCTACGACTAGCGGAGGGGCCGCAGATACGCAGTATTTT.

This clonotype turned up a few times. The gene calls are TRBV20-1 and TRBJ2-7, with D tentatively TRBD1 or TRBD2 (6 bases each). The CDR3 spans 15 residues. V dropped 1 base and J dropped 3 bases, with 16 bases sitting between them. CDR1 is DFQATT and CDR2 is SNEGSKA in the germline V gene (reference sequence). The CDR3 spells CSARGGIRGGYEQYF. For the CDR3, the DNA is TGCAGTGCTAGAGGGGGGATCAGGGGAGGCTACGAGCAGTACTTC.